The entry below gives a single TCR beta chain sequence along with its context. No cognate antigen has been identified for it. No much larger clone is present one base from it, and per-base qualities are unavailable. The data stem from a study of blood T cell repertoires in COVID-19 (TCRdb year 2020). The study in broad terms: Samples covering the acute and convalescent phases of COVID-19 were provided by collaborators in the United States, Italy and Spain. The material from the prospective study consisted of cDNA or gDNA derived from T cells, B-cell-depleted T cells, or PBMCs. The sample metadata nearly always contained a de-identified subject ID, COVID-19 status, age in years and sex. Where available, HLA class I and class II types were obtained from metadata supplied by the sample provider rather than from assay-based typing. The repertoires were released in a freely available public database meant as a resource for research on the immune response to SARS-CoV-2. The dataset comprised deeply sampled blood TCRbeta repertoires from subjects exposed to, actively infected with, or recovered from COVID-19. Samples were obtained from the ongoing ImmuneRACE study (first 160 participants) and from 950 to 1,500 subjects provided by 6 global collaborators.

TCRbeta CDR3 regions were amplified from genomic DNA using the immunoSEQ Assay, a bias-controlled multiplex PCR. For the original study's pipeline: Nucleated cell counts per sample were estimated from amplification of reference gene primers within the assay. To quantify the absolute abundance of each unique TCRbeta CDR3 rearrangement, sequence reads were collapsed and filtered. Productive Simpson clonality was computed per sample as the square root of Simpson's diversity index over productive rearrangements. TCRdb provides this immuneACCESS table in a form limited to in-frame rearrangements. Some clones are lacking; in checked studies, under half of them reflect an unresolved V gene, and why the rest are absent is not known. The DNA gave D and trimming, while V, J and clone size come from that table. This sample has 120,000 or so clones in its table, and around 77% of those were observed once. The ten largest clones take up over 6.5% of the sample.

The study at large found these results: The quantity of clinical and demographic metadata differed by source and by participant and was supplied without curation.

The collaborating institutions used their own protocols to collect whole blood in K2EDTA tubes. Collaborator samples were shipped for TCRbeta analysis as frozen whole blood, isolated PBMCs, or DNA extracted from either sample type. This clonotype was obtained from a human donor in a cohort sampled during active COVID-19. Sequencing was carried out using peripheral blood.

The nucleotide sequence reads as follows: TGTGCCAGCAGCTTGGGACAGGGGGCACGGGAGCAGTACTTC. Its coded protein is CASSLGQGAREQYF. The rearranged segments are TRBV5-6 and TRBJ2-7; 10 bases in the middle match TRBD1. From V the trimming removes 0 bases and from J it removes 7 bases, while the gene matches leave 4 bases of the junction unaccounted for. The germline V gene specifies SGHDT as CDR1 and YYEEEE as CDR2. Counted from cysteine to phenylalanine, this CDR3 has 14 amino acids. The entry retains the CDR3 DNA only, 42 bases that are in frame from base 1.